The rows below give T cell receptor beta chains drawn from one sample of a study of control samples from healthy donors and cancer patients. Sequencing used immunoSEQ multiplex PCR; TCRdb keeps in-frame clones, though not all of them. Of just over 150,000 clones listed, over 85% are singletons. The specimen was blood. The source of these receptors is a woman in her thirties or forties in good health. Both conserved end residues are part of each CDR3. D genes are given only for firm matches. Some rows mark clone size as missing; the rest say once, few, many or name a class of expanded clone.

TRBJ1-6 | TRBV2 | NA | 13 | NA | CASSPDNGSPLHF | TGTGCCAGCAGTCCTGATAATGGTTCACCCCTCCACTTT
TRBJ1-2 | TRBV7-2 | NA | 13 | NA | CAGGGTDNYGYTF | TGTGCCGGGGGGGGCACGGATAACTATGGCTACACCTTC
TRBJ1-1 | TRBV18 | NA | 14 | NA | CASSPDIGAPEAFF | TGTGCCAGCTCCCCTGATATAGGAGCTCCCGAAGCTTTCTTT
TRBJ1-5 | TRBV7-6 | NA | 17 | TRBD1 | CASSPKQGFYSNQPQHF | TGTGCCAGCAGCCCTAAACAGGGGTTTTATAGCAATCAGCCCCAGCATTTT
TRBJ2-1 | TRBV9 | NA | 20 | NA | CASSVKEDRGLAGGTNEQFF | TGTGCCAGCAGCGTCAAAGAGGACAGGGGGTTAGCGGGAGGAACCAATGAGCAGTTCTTC
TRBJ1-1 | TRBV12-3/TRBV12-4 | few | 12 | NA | CASSYMNTEAFF | TGTGCCAGCAGTTATATGAACACTGAAGCTTTCTTT
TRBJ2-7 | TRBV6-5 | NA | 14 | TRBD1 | CASSPDRGRPEQYF | TGTGCCAGCAGTCCGGACAGGGGGCGGCCCGAGCAGTACTTC
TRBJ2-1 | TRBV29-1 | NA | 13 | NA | CSVRGRGYNEQFF | TGCAGCGTCCGGGGTCGGGGCTACAATGAGCAGTTCTTC
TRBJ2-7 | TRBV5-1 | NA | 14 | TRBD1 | CASSLRQGTYEQYF | TGCGCCAGCAGCCTACGACAGGGAACCTACGAGCAGTACTTC
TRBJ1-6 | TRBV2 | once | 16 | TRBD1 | CASSETPDRGYSPLHF | TGTGCCAGCAGTGAAACTCCGGACAGGGGGTACTCACCCCTCCACTTT